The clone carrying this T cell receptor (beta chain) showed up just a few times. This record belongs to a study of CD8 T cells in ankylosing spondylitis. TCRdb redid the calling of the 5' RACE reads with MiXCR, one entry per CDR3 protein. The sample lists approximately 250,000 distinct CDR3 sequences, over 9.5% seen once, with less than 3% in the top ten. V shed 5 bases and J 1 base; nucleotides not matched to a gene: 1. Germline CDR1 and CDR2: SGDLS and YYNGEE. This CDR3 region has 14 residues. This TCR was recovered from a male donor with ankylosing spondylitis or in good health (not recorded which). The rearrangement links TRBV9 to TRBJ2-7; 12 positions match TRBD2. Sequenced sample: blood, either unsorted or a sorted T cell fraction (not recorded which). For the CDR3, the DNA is TGTGCCAGCAGTGGACTAGCGGGATCCTACGAGCAGTACTTC. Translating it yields CASSGLAGSYEQYF.